Included here is one TCR beta chain sequence, with context. The source of the sample is a study of blood T cell repertoires in COVID-19. Study background: T cells, B-cell-depleted T cells, or PBMCs supplied cDNA or gDNA.

Sequencing was performed with immunoSEQ multiplex PCR; in TCRdb, only in-frame clones are kept and a portion is missing. Of approximately 120,000 clones listed, 65% to 85% are singletons. The V segment lost 0 bases and the J segment 8 bases; nucleotides outside the gene matches: 5. The CDR3 runs 15 residues. Looked up from germline, CDR1 is LGHNA and CDR2 is YSLEER. The receptor was derived from a man older than 75 with active or convalescent COVID-19. This sequence joins TRBV4-3 and TRBJ1-4, with 8 positions matching TRBD1. Sample: peripheral blood. The CDR3 DNA is TGCGCCAGCAGCCAAGATTTTGGGACAGGCGAAAAACTGTTTTTT. Amino acids: CASSQDFGTGEKLFF.